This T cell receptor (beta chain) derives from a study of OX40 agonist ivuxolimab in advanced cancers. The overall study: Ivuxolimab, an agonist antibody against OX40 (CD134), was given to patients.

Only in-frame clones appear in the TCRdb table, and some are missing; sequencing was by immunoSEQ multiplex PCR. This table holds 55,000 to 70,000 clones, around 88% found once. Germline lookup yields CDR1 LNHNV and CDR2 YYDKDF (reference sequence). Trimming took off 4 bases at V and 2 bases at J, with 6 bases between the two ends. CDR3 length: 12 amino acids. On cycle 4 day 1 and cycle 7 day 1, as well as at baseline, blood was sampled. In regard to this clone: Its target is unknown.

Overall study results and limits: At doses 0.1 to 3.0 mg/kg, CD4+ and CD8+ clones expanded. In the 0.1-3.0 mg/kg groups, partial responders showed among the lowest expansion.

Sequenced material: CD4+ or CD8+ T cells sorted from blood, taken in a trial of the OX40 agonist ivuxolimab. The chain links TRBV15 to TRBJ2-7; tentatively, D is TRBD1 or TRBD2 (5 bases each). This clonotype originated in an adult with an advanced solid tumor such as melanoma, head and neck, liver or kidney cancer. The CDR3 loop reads CATSTGPYEQYF. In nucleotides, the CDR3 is TGTGCCACCAGCACGGGGCCCTACGAGCAGTACTTC.